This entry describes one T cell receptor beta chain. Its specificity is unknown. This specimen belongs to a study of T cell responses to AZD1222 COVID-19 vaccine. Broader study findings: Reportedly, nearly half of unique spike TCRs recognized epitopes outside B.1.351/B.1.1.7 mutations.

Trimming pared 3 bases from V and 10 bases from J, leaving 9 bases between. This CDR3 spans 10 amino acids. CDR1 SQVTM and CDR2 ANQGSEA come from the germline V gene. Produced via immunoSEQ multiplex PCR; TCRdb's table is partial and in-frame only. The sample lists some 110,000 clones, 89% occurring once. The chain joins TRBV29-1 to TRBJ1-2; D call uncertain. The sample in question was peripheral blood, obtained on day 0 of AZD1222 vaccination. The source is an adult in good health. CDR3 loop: CSVDSRSYTF. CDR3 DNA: TGCAGCGTTGATTCTCGCTCCTACACCTTC.